The T cell receptor (beta chain) under discussion was sequenced for a study of blood T cell repertoires in COVID-19. In the original processing: Estimation of nucleated cell counts relied on the amplification of reference gene primers. TCRdb's copy holds only in-frame clones and misses some; the assay was immunoSEQ multiplex PCR. Clonal size and the V and J genes are those of that table, whereas D and trimming came from the DNA. The sample includes approximately 250,000 clones, around 88% seen only once; the top ten take around 1.8%. V was clipped by 1 base and J by 4 bases, with 11 bases between them. Germline V gene lookup returns CDR1 GTSNPN and CDR2 SVGIG (reference sequence). The CDR3 runs to 14 residues.

The sample comprised peripheral blood. The rearrangement joins TRBV30 to TRBJ2-1; weak D call: TRBD1 (5 bases). This clonotype was obtained from a man aged 30 to 45 with active or convalescent COVID-19. The CDR3 nucleotides are TGTGCCTGGAGTGGCAGGACACCTTACAATGAGCAGTTCTTC. Amino acids: CAWSGRTPYNEQFF.